The next 24 T cell receptor beta chains were all read from a single sample in a study of shared clonotypes between healthy human individuals. The assay was immunoSEQ multiplex PCR, and TCRdb's table has in-frame clones only and misses some. The sample records roughly 2.5 million clones, more than 90% being singletons. The sample was naive CD4+ T cells sorted from blood. Subset given: CD45RA+ positively selected. The source of these receptors is a man aged 18 to 29 in good health.

The genes are TRBV4-3 and TRBJ2-7; TRBD2 matches 7 bases. This CDR3 region has 15 residues. V was pared by 0 bases and J by 4 bases, with 6 bases of the junction left unmatched. CDR1 and CDR2 (germline): LGHNA, YSLEER. In DNA form, the CDR3 reads TGCGCCAGCAGCCAAGACCAGCGGGAATGTTACGAGCAGTACTTC. Its translation is CASSQDQRECYEQYF.

About this clone: The sample contains more than one DNA sequence encoding this CDR3. This sequence joins TRBV18 and TRBJ1-2, with a weak D call TRBD1 (6 bases). The V end was cut by 3 bases, the J end by 6 bases, with 11 bases between. CDR1 and CDR2 (germline): KGHSH, LQKENI. The length of the CDR3 is 13 residues. This chain's CDR3 is CASSPRTDDGYTF. The CDR3 DNA reads as TGTGCCAGCTCACCCCGGACAGACGATGGCTACACCTTC.

In regard to this clone: Other DNA sequences in the same sample also yield this CDR3. The chain recombines TRBV5-6 with TRBJ2-5; the D gene is possibly TRBD2 (6 bases). Trimming left V 0 bases short and J 1 base short, with 10 bases between. Looked up from germline, CDR1 is SGHDT and CDR2 is YYEEEE. This CDR3 has 15 amino acids. CDR3 residues: CASSLEGLIQETQYF. The CDR3 region has the DNA TGTGCCAGCAGCTTGGAGGGACTTATCCAAGAGACCCAGTACTTC.

V and J are TRBV7-8 and TRBJ2-3; unclear D gene. Trimming took 5 bases from V and 1 from J, leaving 10 bases between them. This CDR3 has 14 residues. CDR1 is SGHVS and CDR2 is FQNEAQ in the germline V gene. CDR3 sequence (DNA): TGTGCCAGCAGCAAAGGCCAGGGCACAGATACGCAGTATTTT. Translation: CASSKGQGTDTQYF.

This chain connects TRBV10-3 to TRBJ1-6; 11 bases are shared with TRBD1. Unmatched junction bases numbered 5, after V lost 6 bases and J lost 10 bases. Germline-derived CDR1 and CDR2 are ENHRY and SYGVKD. CDR3 length equals 14 residues. The CDR3 DNA reads TGTGCCATCAGGGTGGGACAGGGGGAATCACCCCTCCACTTT. Residues: CAIRVGQGESPLHF.

This clone has just one count. The J gene is TRBJ2-5, the V gene TRBV4-1; no clear D gene. The V gene's germline CDR1 is MGHRA and CDR2 YSYEKL. V dropped 3 bases and J dropped 7 bases, with 15 bases sitting between them. The CDR3 has 14 amino acids. CDR3 residues: CASSQPGSARTQYF. CDR3 DNA: TGCGCCAGCAGCCAGCCGGGCTCCGCTCGGACCCAGTACTTC.

V and J are TRBV30 and TRBJ2-4; D unclear. The CDR3 has 13 amino acids. Germline V gene lookup returns CDR1 GTSNPN and CDR2 SVGIG (reference sequence). CDR3 DNA sequence: TGTGCTCTCTTTGGGCTAGCCAAAAACATTCAGTACTTC. Protein sequence: CALFGLAKNIQYF.

The rearrangement uses TRBV5-6 and TRBJ1-3, with TRBD1 as a possible D gene (5 bases). The V end was cut by 3 bases, the J end by 2 bases, with 9 bases between. The CDR3 spans 14 residues. CDR1 is SGHDT and CDR2 is YYEEEE in the germline V gene. The CDR3, as DNA: TGTGCCAGCAGCTCTAGGGGTGCTGGAAACACCATATATTTT. It codes for CASSSRGAGNTIYF.

CDR3 residues: CASSLRNRQSYEQYF. CDR3 coding DNA: TGTGCCAGCAGCTTAAGGAACAGACAATCCTACGAGCAGTACTTC. The chain employs TRBV7-8 and TRBJ2-7; D gene unclear. The CDR3 length is 15 residues. Germline-derived CDR1 and CDR2 are SGHVS and FQNEAQ. V lost 2 bases and J lost 1, with 12 bases in between. The variable domain in full, with the rest retrieved from reference TRBV7-8 and TRBJ2-7, is GAGVSQSPRYKVAKRGQDVALRCDPISGHVSLFWYQQALGQGPEFLTYFQNEAQLDKSGLPSDRFFAERPEGSVSTLKIQRTQQEDSAVYLCASSLRNRQSYEQYFGPGTRLTVT.

The chain uses TRBV6-1 and TRBJ1-5; D is undetermined. V shed 7 bases and J shed 0 bases, with 10 bases lying between them. The CDR3 covers 14 residues. The germline CDR1 and CDR2 sequences are MNHNS and SASEGT. The CDR3 region has the DNA TGTGCCAGCACCACACTGAATAGCAATCAGCCCCAGCATTTT. This codes for CASTTLNSNQPQHF.

CDR3 loop: CASSKGTSGRGGYETQYF. CDR3 coding DNA: TGTGCCAGCAGTAAAGGGACTAGCGGCCGCGGAGGATATGAGACCCAGTACTTC. The gene calls are TRBV6-1 and TRBJ2-5; 11 positions agree with TRBD2. Losses at the gene ends were 5 bases for V and 5 bases for J; bases not matched to a gene: 16. The CDR3 is made up of 18 amino acids. Germline assignment: CDR1 MNHNS and CDR2 SASEGT.

This sequence joins TRBV29-1 and TRBJ2-7; no clear D. Germline assignment: CDR1 SQVTM and CDR2 ANQGSEA. CDR3 length: 14 residues. V was pared by 4 bases and J by 1 base, with 14 bases between. DNA for the CDR3: TGCAGCGTTGTATTGCTCCAGGCATCCTACGAGCAGTACTTC. Translated: CSVVLLQASYEQYF.

V is TRBV27 and J is TRBJ2-2; the match to TRBD2 covers 7 bases. Looked up from germline, CDR1 is MNHEY and CDR2 is SMNVEV (reference sequence). The V segment lost 2 bases and the J segment 6 bases; nucleotides outside the gene matches: 6. The CDR3 consists of 15 residues. CDR3 DNA: TGTGCCAGCAGTTTAAGCGGGATTTTATCCGGGGAGCTGTTTTTT. Encoded protein: CASSLSGILSGELFF.

V and J are TRBV19 and TRBJ1-2; 8 bases match TRBD1. The CDR3 sequence is 15 residues long. Germline trimming cut 3 bases from V and 4 bases from J; bases unmatched to any gene: 7. CDR1 is LNHDA, CDR2 SQIVND, per germline (reference sequence). The chain's CDR3 is CASSIDRGGSYGYTF. The CDR3 coding sequence is TGTGCCAGTAGTATTGACAGGGGTGGGAGCTATGGCTACACCTTC.

This sequence joins TRBV30 and TRBJ1-5; D is ambiguous. V was clipped by 0 bases and J by 5 bases, with 8 bases between them. Germline V gene lookup returns CDR1 GTSNPN and CDR2 SVGIG (reference sequence). CDR3 size: 13 residues. The CDR3 DNA is TGTGCCTGGAGTGTGGCCACAGATCAGCCCCAGCATTTT. Protein sequence: CAWSVATDQPQHF. Complete variable domain (other parts from reference TRBV30 and TRBJ1-5): SQTIHQWPATLVQPVGSPLSLECTVEGTSNPNLYWYRQAAGRGLQLLFYSVGIGQISSEVPQNLSASRPQDRQFILSSKKLLLSDSGFYLCAWSVATDQPQHFGDGTRLSIL.

The gene calls are TRBV10-3 and TRBJ2-6, with TRBD2 identical over 7 bases. V shed 4 bases, J shed 0 bases, and the junction held 3 bases outside the gene matches. The length of the CDR3 is 16 residues. The germline V gene encodes CDR1 ENHRY and CDR2 SYGVKD. The CDR3 loop is CAISGGGGSGANVLTF. CDR3 coding DNA: TGTGCCATCAGTGGCGGCGGGGGCTCTGGGGCCAACGTCCTGACTTTC.

The chain joins TRBV4-2 to TRBJ2-3, with 11 bases fitting TRBD2. The V gene end was trimmed by 0 bases and the J gene end by 2 bases; junction bases not matched to a gene: 7. Per the germline V gene, CDR1 is LGHNA and CDR2 is YNFKEQ. The CDR3 has 18 residues. The CDR3 DNA is TGTGCCAGCAGCCAAGAAGGGACTAGCGGAACCTACACAGATACGCAGTATTTT. It codes for CASSQEGTSGTYTDTQYF.

V is TRBV18 and J is TRBJ2-7; 8 bases fit TRBD2. V was pared by 2 bases and J by 3 bases, with 9 bases of the junction left unmatched. CDR3 length: 16 residues. Germline V gives CDR1 KGHSH, CDR2 LQKENI. As DNA, the CDR3 is TGTGCCAGCTCACCAGCTGTCCTTAGCGGGGTCTACGAGCAGTACTTC. It encodes CASSPAVLSGVYEQYF.

This chain joins TRBV29-1 and TRBJ2-7, with D perhaps matching TRBD1 or TRBD2 (5 bases each). The V and J ends lost 7 bases and 2 bases respectively, with 12 bases between them. CDR3 length equals 12 residues. CDR1 SQVTM and CDR2 ANQGSEA come from the germline V gene. For the CDR3, the DNA is TGCAGCGCCCAGGGCGGGCCCTACGAGCAGTACTTC. It specifies CSAQGGPYEQYF.

This chain connects TRBV7-9 to TRBJ1-4; D perhaps matches TRBD1 (5 bases). The CDR3 runs to 15 residues. Trimming shortened V by 1 base and J by 1 base, and 7 bases separated the two germline ends. CDR1 and CDR2 from the germline V gene are SEHNR and FQNEAQ (reference sequence). Here the CDR3 DNA reads TGTGCCAGCAGCTTAGATGGGGGAACTAATGAAAAACTGTTTTTT. This codes for CASSLDGGTNEKLFF.

The V and J genes are TRBV7-3 and TRBJ2-5; D tentatively fits TRBD1 or TRBD2 (5 bases each). V was shortened by 0 bases and J by 10 bases, with 9 bases between the two germline ends. The CDR3 runs to 12 residues. The germline V gene encodes CDR1 SGHTA and CDR2 FQGTGA. In nucleotides, the CDR3 is TGTGCCAGCAGCTTAACCGGGGACGTCCAGTACTTC. Amino acids: CASSLTGDVQYF.

V is TRBV10-3 and J is TRBJ2-7; maybe TRBD2 (7 bases). This CDR3 has 15 residues. Trimming removed 4 bases at V and 2 bases at J, with 15 bases between. CDR1 and CDR2 (germline): ENHRY, SYGVKD. As DNA, the CDR3 is TGTGCCATCAGTGCAGGGGCGGGAGACACCTACGAGCAGTACTTC. It is translated as CAISAGAGDTYEQYF.

This chain uses TRBV5-4 with TRBJ2-1; D unresolved. The CDR3 length is 16 residues. Per germline, CDR1 SGHNT and CDR2 YYREEE (reference sequence). Trimming stripped 3 bases from V and 0 bases from J, with 13 bases between. The DNA for the CDR3 is TGTGCCAGCAGCTCCGAGGACGGCAGCTCCTACAATGAGCAGTTCTTC. The encoded protein is CASSSEDGSSYNEQFF.

Only a few counts were recorded for this clone. The CDR3: CSAQQLNEAFF. The CDR3 bases are TGCAGTGCCCAACAGCTCAATGAAGCTTTCTTT. This chain uses TRBV20-1 with TRBJ1-1; D gene unclear. Germline values: CDR1 DFQATT, CDR2 SNEGSKA (reference sequence). V lost 6 bases and J 7 bases, leaving 12 bases between the germline ends. The CDR3 sequence is 11 residues long.